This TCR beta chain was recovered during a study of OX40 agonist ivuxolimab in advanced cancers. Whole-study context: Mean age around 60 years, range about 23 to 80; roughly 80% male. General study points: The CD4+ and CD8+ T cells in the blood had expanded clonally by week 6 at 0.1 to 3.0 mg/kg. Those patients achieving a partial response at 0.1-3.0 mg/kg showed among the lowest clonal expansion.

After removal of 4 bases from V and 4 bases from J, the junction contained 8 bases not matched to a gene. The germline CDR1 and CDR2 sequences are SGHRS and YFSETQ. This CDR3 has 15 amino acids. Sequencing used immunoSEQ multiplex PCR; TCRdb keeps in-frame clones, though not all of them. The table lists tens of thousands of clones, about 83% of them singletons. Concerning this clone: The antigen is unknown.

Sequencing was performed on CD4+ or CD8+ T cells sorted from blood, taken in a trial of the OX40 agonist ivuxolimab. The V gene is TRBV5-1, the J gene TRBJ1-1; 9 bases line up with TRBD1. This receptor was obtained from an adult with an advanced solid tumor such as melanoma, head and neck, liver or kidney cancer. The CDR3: CASSITGGAGTEAFF. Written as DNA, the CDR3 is TGCGCCAGCAGCATAACAGGGGGCGCGGGCACTGAAGCTTTCTTT. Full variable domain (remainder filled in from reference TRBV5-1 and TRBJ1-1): KAGVTQTPRYLIKTRGQQVTLSCSPISGHRSVSWYQQTPGQGLQFLFEYFSETQRNKGNFPGRFSGRQFSNSRSEMNVSTLELGDSALYLCASSITGGAGTEAFFGQGTRLTVV.